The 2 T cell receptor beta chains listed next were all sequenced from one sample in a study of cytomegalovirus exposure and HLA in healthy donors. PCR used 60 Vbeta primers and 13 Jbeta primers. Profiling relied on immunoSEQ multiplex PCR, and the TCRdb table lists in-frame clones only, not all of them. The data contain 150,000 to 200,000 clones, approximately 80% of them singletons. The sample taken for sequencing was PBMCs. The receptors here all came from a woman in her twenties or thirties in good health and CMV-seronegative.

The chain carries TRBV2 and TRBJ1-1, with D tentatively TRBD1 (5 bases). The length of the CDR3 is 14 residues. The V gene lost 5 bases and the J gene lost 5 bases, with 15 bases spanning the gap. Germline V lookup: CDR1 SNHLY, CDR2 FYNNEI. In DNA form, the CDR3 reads TGTGCCAGCAGTTCATCAGCCCAGGGAACTGAAGCTTTCTTT. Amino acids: CASSSSAQGTEAFF.

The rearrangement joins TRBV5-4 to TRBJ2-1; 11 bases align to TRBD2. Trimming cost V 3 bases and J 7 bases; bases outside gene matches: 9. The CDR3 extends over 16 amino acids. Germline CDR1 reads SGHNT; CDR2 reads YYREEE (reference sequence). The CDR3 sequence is CASSSRSGRALNEQFF. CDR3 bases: TGTGCCAGCAGCTCGCGTAGCGGGAGGGCCCTGAATGAGCAGTTCTTC.